The 17 T cell receptor beta chains reported below all come from one sample, sequenced in a study of blood T cell repertoires in COVID-19. Method: immunoSEQ multiplex PCR; TCRdb's copy keeps in-frame clones and lacks some. The data contain 65,000 or so clones, 90% of them singletons. The material sequenced was peripheral blood. The source is a man aged 55 to 70 with acute or convalescent COVID-19.

The V call is TRBV6-5, the J call TRBJ2-7, with 10 bases aligning to TRBD1. After removal of 6 bases from V and 0 bases from J, the junction contained 2 bases not matched to a gene. This CDR3 is 14 amino acids long. Per germline, CDR1 MNHEY and CDR2 SVGAGI. CDR3: CASRRTGGSYEQYF. DNA for the CDR3: TGTGCCAGCAGACGGACAGGGGGCTCCTACGAGCAGTACTTC.

The V call is TRBV5-4, the J call TRBJ2-2; TRBD2 agrees at 10 bases. J gave up 6 bases and V 5 bases, and 7 bases lay outside the gene matches. This CDR3 comprises 15 residues. CDR1 is SGHNT and CDR2 is YYREEE in the germline V gene (reference sequence). CDR3: CASSGSGGVAGELFF. The CDR3 DNA follows: TGTGCCAGCAGTGGGAGCGGGGGGGTCGCCGGGGAGCTGTTTTTT.

The chain recombines TRBV5-6 with TRBJ1-1; weak D call: TRBD1 (5 bases). This CDR3 has 12 residues. Trimming stripped 4 bases from V and 5 bases from J, with 9 bases between. Per the germline V gene, CDR1 is SGHDT and CDR2 is YYEEEE. The CDR3 DNA sequence: TGTGCCAGCAGCGCAGGGCTGACTGAAGCTTTCTTT. It encodes CASSAGLTEAFF. The full variable domain, its missing parts supplied by reference TRBV5-6 and TRBJ1-1, is DAGVTQSPTHLIKTRGQQVTLRCSPKSGHDTVSWYQQALGQGPQFIFQYYEEEERQRGNFPDRFSGHQFPNYSSELNVNALLLGDSALYLCASSAGLTEAFFGQGTRLTVV.

The rearrangement links TRBV25-1 to TRBJ1-1, with 7 bases matching TRBD1. The trim removed 6 bases at V and 1 base at J, leaving 5 bases unmatched. Per the germline V gene, CDR1 is MGHDK and CDR2 is SYGVNS. The CDR3 has 14 amino acids. The CDR3 region is CASSPGGWNTEAFF. The CDR3 DNA reads TGTGCCAGCAGCCCAGGGGGGTGGAACACTGAAGCTTTCTTT.

The chain links TRBV28 to TRBJ2-7, with TRBD1 matching 7 bases. CDR1 is MDHEN, CDR2 SYDVKM, per germline. J gave up 10 bases and V 1 base, and 4 bases lay outside the gene matches. The CDR3 has 12 amino acids. The CDR3 region is CASSLFRDSQYF. For the CDR3, the DNA is TGTGCCAGCAGTTTATTTCGGGACAGTCAGTACTTC.

The chain recombines TRBV7-9 with TRBJ2-7, with 9 bases that match TRBD2. The CDR3 has 18 residues. Losses at the gene ends were 5 bases for V and 1 base for J; bases not matched to a gene: 15. Germline lookup yields CDR1 SEHNR and CDR2 FQNEAQ (reference sequence). The CDR3 sequence is CASSPTGLAFQHSYEQYF. The CDR3, as DNA: TGTGCCAGCAGCCCGACGGGACTAGCTTTCCAACATTCCTACGAGCAGTACTTC.

The V gene is TRBV5-1, the J gene TRBJ1-1; TRBD1 matches at 8 bases. V was pared by 1 base and J by 5 bases, with 4 bases of the junction left unmatched. Germline CDR1 SGHRS, CDR2 YFSETQ. The CDR3 extends over 14 amino acids. The CDR3 nucleotides read TGCGCCAGCAGCTTGACAGGGGGGAGAACTGAAGCTTTCTTT. Protein product: CASSLTGGRTEAFF.

The rearrangement uses TRBV14 and TRBJ1-1; possible D gene TRBD1, 6 bases. Per germline, CDR1 SGHDN and CDR2 FVKESK. Trimming cost V 0 bases and J 10 bases, with 12 bases left between them. The CDR3 extends over 13 amino acids. The CDR3 nucleotides are TGTGCCAGCAGCCAAGATCTGCGAGGGGGAGCTTTCTTT. This gives the protein CASSQDLRGGAFF.

This chain uses TRBV6-6 with TRBJ2-7; no clear D gene. The germline gives CDR1 MNHNY, CDR2 SVGAGI (reference sequence). V lost 4 bases to trimming and J lost 3 bases, with 19 bases between them. The CDR3 covers 16 residues. The CDR3: CASSFDRSPDIYEQYF. The CDR3 nucleotides read TGTGCCAGCAGTTTTGACCGAAGTCCAGACATCTACGAGCAGTACTTC.

The V gene is TRBV6-1, the J gene TRBJ1-5; tentatively, D is TRBD1 (5 bases). Germline loops: CDR1 MNHNS, CDR2 SASEGT. Between the trimmed V and J ends, which lost 0 bases and 4 bases, there was a span of 10 bases. The CDR3 is 15 residues long. CDR3: CASSEAWQGNQPQHF. The CDR3 DNA is TGTGCCAGCAGTGAAGCGTGGCAGGGTAATCAGCCCCAGCATTTT.

The chain carries TRBV18 and TRBJ1-6; unclear D gene. Germline-derived CDR1 and CDR2 are KGHSH and LQKENI. CDR3 length: 14 amino acids. The V end was cut by 3 bases, the J end by 11 bases, with 14 bases between. CDR3 sequence reads: CASSPARDSTPLHF. CDR3 bases: TGTGCCAGCTCACCTGCAAGAGATTCTACACCCCTCCACTTT.

The gene calls are TRBV5-1 and TRBJ2-3; the D gene is possibly TRBD1 (5 bases). This CDR3 comprises 15 residues. V lost 5 bases and J lost 0, with 13 bases in between. CDR1 and CDR2 (germline): SGHRS, YFSETQ. CDR3 sequence: CASRRDSSSTDTQYF. The CDR3 DNA sequence: TGCGCCAGCAGACGAGACAGCTCTAGCACAGATACGCAGTATTTT.

This chain joins TRBV3-1 (or the pseudogene TRBV3-2) and TRBJ2-3; D not certain. The CDR3 totals 16 residues. V lost 2 bases and J lost 0, with 12 bases in between. Germline V CDR1 and CDR2: LGHDT, YNNKEL (reference sequence). CDR3 DNA: TGTGCCAGCAGCCAACTTCACAGAACTAGCACAGATACGCAGTATTTT. Translated: CASSQLHRTSTDTQYF.

The genes are TRBV2 and TRBJ1-3; 12 positions match TRBD1. Germline trimming cut 10 bases from V and 3 bases from J; bases unmatched to any gene: 10. Germline V gives CDR1 SNHLY, CDR2 FYNNEI. The length of the CDR3 is 16 residues. The CDR3 loop is CANSGTGGELGNTIYF. DNA of the CDR3: TGTGCCAACTCCGGGACAGGGGGCGAACTTGGAAACACCATATATTTT.

The chain links TRBV5-1 to TRBJ1-1; D possibly corresponds to TRBD1 (6 bases). The CDR3 contains 13 residues. Trimming took off 1 base at V and 7 bases at J, with 11 bases between the two ends. From germline, CDR1 is SGHRS and CDR2 YFSETQ. In DNA, the CDR3 is TGCGCCAGCAGCTTGATAGGGGGTGGTGAAGCTTTCTTT. Translated, it gives CASSLIGGGEAFF. The whole variable domain, filled in from reference TRBV5-1 and TRBJ1-1, reads KAGVTQTPRYLIKTRGQQVTLSCSPISGHRSVSWYQQTPGQGLQFLFEYFSETQRNKGNFPGRFSGRQFSNSRSEMNVSTLELGDSALYLCASSLIGGGEAFFGQGTRLTVV.

The gene calls are TRBV14 and TRBJ2-2; 7 bases agree with TRBD1. Germline lookup yields CDR1 SGHDN and CDR2 FVKESK. With 3 bases clipped from V and 4 bases from J, the junction kept 14 bases outside the gene matches. The CDR3 consists of 18 residues. CDR3 nucleotides: TGTGCCAGCAGCCAGCGGACAGGCGAATGGGGAATCACCGGGGAGCTGTTTTTT. Translated: CASSQRTGEWGITGELFF.

The chain employs TRBV5-1 and TRBJ1-2; no firm D call. The V gene's germline CDR1 is SGHRS and CDR2 YFSETQ. Trimming took 2 bases from V and 4 from J, leaving 6 bases between them. The CDR3 contains 12 residues. The CDR3 DNA sequence: TGCGCCAGCAGCTTTGGAGTCTATGGCTACACCTTC. This gives the protein CASSFGVYGYTF.